Each of the 7 T cell receptor beta chains below was sequenced from the same sample in a study of CD4 T cells in relation to SARS-CoV-2 and coronaviruses. These receptors have no known antigen. Unexposed donor CD4+ T cells date from about 2011-2019, before the COVID-19 pandemic. Isolation of CD4+ T cells took place after about eleven days in culture. The table came from immunoSEQ multiplex PCR; TCRdb's copy has only in-frame clones and leaves some out. The sample contains about 24,000 clones, around four fifths of which appear only once. Material: CD4+ T cells from PBMCs, cultured in vitro. The receptors come from a human donor in good health.

This chain connects TRBV7-9 to TRBJ1-1, with 7 bases fitting TRBD1. V dropped 8 bases and J dropped 1; count of bases not matched to a gene: 7. Looked up from germline, CDR1 is SEHNR and CDR2 is FQNEAQ (reference sequence). This CDR3 spans 14 amino acids. CDR3 amino acids: CASARQGANTEAFF. The CDR3 DNA sequence: TGTGCCAGCGCAAGACAGGGAGCGAACACTGAAGCTTTCTTT.

The chain is built from TRBV24-1 and TRBJ1-6; 7 bases map to TRBD1. With V trimmed by 7 bases and J by 7 bases, 6 bases remained unmatched. Germline V gene sequence: CDR1 KGHDR, CDR2 SFDVKD. The CDR3 extends over 14 amino acids. CDR3 sequence reads: CATSSGTANSPLHF. The CDR3 region has the DNA TGTGCCACCAGCTCCGGGACAGCGAATTCACCCCTCCACTTT.

The rearrangement uses TRBV6-2 or TRBV6-3 and TRBJ2-7; TRBD1 might be the D (6 bases). The CDR3 contains 14 residues. Germline CDR1 and CDR2: MNHEY and SVGEGT. Deletions cut 4 bases from V and 2 bases from J, with 12 bases between. CDR3 DNA: TGTGCCAGCAGTTCCAACAGGGACCCCTACGAGCAGTACTTC. This codes for CASSSNRDPYEQYF.

The V gene is TRBV5-1, the J gene TRBJ1-1, with 7 bases identical to TRBD1. Trimming removed 2 bases from V and 6 bases from J; junction bases left unmatched: 13. CDR1 and CDR2 from the germline V gene are SGHRS and YFSETQ. This CDR3 comprises 16 residues. The CDR3 loop is CASSLNQGVGYAEAFF. The CDR3 DNA follows: TGCGCCAGCAGCTTAAACCAGGGGGTAGGGTACGCTGAAGCTTTCTTT.

This clone was counted only a few times. V and J are TRBV5-4 and TRBJ2-2, with TRBD2 matching over 11 bases. The CDR3 consists of 16 residues. The junction had 7 bases not matched to a gene; V was cut back by 5 bases and J by 4 bases. Looked up from germline, CDR1 is SGHNT and CDR2 is YYREEE (reference sequence). The CDR3 bases are TGTGCCAGCAGACCCGGGACTAGCGGACCCACCGGGGAGCTGTTTTTT. Encoded protein: CASRPGTSGPTGELFF.

The J gene is TRBJ1-3, the V gene TRBV3-1 (or the pseudogene TRBV3-2); the match to TRBD1 covers 8 bases. V shed 3 bases, J shed 1 base, and the junction held 2 bases outside the gene matches. The CDR3 extends over 15 amino acids. In germline, CDR1 is LGHDT, CDR2 YNNKEL (reference sequence). The CDR3 loop reads CASSHTGGSGNTIYF. Written as DNA, the CDR3 is TGTGCCAGCAGCCATACAGGGGGATCTGGAAACACCATATATTTT.

This rearrangement joins TRBV24-1 to TRBJ1-2; D perhaps matches TRBD1 (6 bases). V shed 12 bases and J shed 7 bases, with 20 bases lying between them. Germline V gene lookup returns CDR1 KGHDR and CDR2 SFDVKD. The CDR3 totals 13 residues. The CDR3 sequence is CASRPGAGGGYTF. The DNA of the CDR3 is TGTGCCTCCCGCCCGGGGGCCGGCGGTGGCTACACCTTC.